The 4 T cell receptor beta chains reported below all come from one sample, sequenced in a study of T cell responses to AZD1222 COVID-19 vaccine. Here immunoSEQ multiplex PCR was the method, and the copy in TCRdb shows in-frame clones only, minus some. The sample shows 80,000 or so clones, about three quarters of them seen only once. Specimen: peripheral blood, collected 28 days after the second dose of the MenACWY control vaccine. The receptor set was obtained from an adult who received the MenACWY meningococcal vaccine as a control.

CDR3 amino acids: CASNFQGAHTEAFF. The CDR3 DNA reads TGTGCCAGCAACTTCCAGGGGGCGCACACTGAAGCTTTCTTT. The chain couples TRBV7-8 to TRBJ1-1, with 8 bases aligning to TRBD1. Trimming took 7 bases from V and 3 from J; bases not matched to a gene: 7. Germline lookup yields CDR1 SGHVS and CDR2 FQNEAQ. CDR3 length equals 14 residues. The whole variable domain, filled in from reference TRBV7-8 and TRBJ1-1, reads GAGVSQSPRYKVAKRGQDVALRCDPISGHVSLFWYQQALGQGPEFLTYFQNEAQLDKSGLPSDRFFAERPEGSVSTLKIQRTQQEDSAVYLCASNFQGAHTEAFFGQGTRLTVV.

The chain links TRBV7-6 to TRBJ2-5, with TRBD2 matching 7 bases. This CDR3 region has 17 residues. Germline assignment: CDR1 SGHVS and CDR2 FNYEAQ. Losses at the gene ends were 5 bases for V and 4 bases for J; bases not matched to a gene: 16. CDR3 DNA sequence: TGTGCCAGCAGCCCGGGGACTATCCCTGGAGGTTCAGAGACCCAGTACTTC. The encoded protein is CASSPGTIPGGSETQYF.

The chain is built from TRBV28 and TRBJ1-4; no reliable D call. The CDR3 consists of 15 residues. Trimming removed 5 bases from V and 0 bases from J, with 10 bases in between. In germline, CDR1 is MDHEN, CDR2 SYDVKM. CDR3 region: CASSIEVATNEKLFF. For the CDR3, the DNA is TGTGCCAGCAGTATCGAAGTTGCAACTAATGAAAAACTGTTTTTT.

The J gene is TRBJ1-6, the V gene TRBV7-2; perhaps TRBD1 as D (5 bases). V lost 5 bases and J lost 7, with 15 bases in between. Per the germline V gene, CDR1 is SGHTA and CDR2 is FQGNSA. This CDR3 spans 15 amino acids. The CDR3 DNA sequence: TGTGCCAGCAGCATCGGGGGTGTGACCAATTCACCCCTCCACTTT. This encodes CASSIGGVTNSPLHF.